A selection of T cell receptor beta chains follows, all from one sample in a study of shared clonotypes between healthy human individuals. Clones were sequenced by immunoSEQ multiplex PCR, and TCRdb holds only the in-frame ones, with some missing. The sample lists 2 million to 2.5 million clones; 85% to 95% were seen once. The sample taken for sequencing was naive CD4+ T cells from PBMCs. Source of these receptors: a man aged 18 to 30 in good health. Some clones in this sample may be carry-over from other donors' samples. The CDR3 runs from the conserved cysteine through the conserved F or W. Each record gives: clone size, J gene, D gene, V gene, CDR3 DNA, CDR3 protein. D genes are given only for firm matches. Clone size is not always given. Where it is, it says once, few, many or a class for expanded clones.

-	TRBJ2-3	-	TRBV11-2	TGTGCCAGCAGCACACAAAGCGGGCCCACAGATACGCAGTATTTT	CASSTQSGPTDTQYF
-	TRBJ1-2	-	TRBV28	TGTGCCAGCAGTTCTTCCGGGACACCTCTTTCCCCCTATGGCTACACCTTC	CASSSSGTPLSPYGYTF
-	TRBJ2-2	-	TRBV15	TGTGCCACCAGCAGAGAGAGAGCGAACACCGGGGAGCTGTTTTTT	CATSRERANTGELFF
-	TRBJ2-1	-	TRBV5-1	TGCGCCAGCAGCCAGACTCGGACAGTAGGCAATGAGCAGTTCTTC	CASSQTRTVGNEQFF
once	TRBJ2-1	TRBD2	TRBV6-6	TGTGCCAGCAGAGACTTAAGCGGGAGCTCCTACAATGAGCAGTTCTTC	CASRDLSGSSYNEQFF
-	TRBJ2-1	-	TRBV4-3	TGCGCCAGCAGCCAAGAGGGGCGGGGCGGCTACAATGAGCAGTTCTTC	CASSQEGRGGYNEQFF
-	TRBJ2-7	TRBD2	TRBV25-1	TGTGCCAGCAGTGCGGTGACAGCGGGGGGTTACGAGCAGTACTTC	CASSAVTAGGYEQYF
-	TRBJ2-3	TRBD2	TRBV11-2	TGTGCCAGCAGCCCGCGACTAGCGGGAGCGGCAGATACGCAGTATTTT	CASSPRLAGAADTQYF
-	TRBJ1-1	TRBD1	TRBV5-1	TGCGCCAGCACCTTCCAGGGACAGGCAAACACTGAAGCTTTCTTT	CASTFQGQANTEAFF
few	TRBJ1-1	-	TRBV10-3	TGTGCCATCAGTGGGAACACTGAAGCTTTCTTT	CAISGNTEAFF
once	TRBJ1-1	-	TRBV7-2	TGTGCCAGCACCCGCACCCGGGAGAACACTGAAGCTTTCTTT	CASTRTRENTEAFF
-	TRBJ2-7	-	TRBV29-1	TGCAGCGTTGTCCCAGGGGTCTCACGCGCCTACGAGCAGTACTTC	CSVVPGVSRAYEQYF
-	TRBJ1-1	-	TRBV6-6	TGTGCCAGCACAGAGGGCCACACACGTGAAGCTTTCTTT	CASTEGHTREAFF
few	TRBJ1-1	-	TRBV7-9	TGTGCCAGCAGCCGTACCGGTACGAACACTGAAGCTTTCTTT	CASSRTGTNTEAFF
-	TRBJ2-3	-	TRBV29-1	TGCAGCGTTTTAGATGGAGCAGATACGCAGTATTTT	CSVLDGADTQYF
-	TRBJ2-1	-	TRBV9	TGTGCCAGCAGCGTCCGGGACTGGCTTGGGAATGAGCAGTTCTTC	CASSVRDWLGNEQFF
once	TRBJ2-5	TRBD2	TRBV7-8	TGTGCCAGCAGCCCGGCGGGCGGGAGTGAGACCCAGTACTTC	CASSPAGGSETQYF
-	TRBJ2-4	-	TRBV27	TGTGCCAGCAGTTTACAGGGTGGGGGTATTCAGTACTTC	CASSLQGGGIQYF
-	TRBJ2-7	TRBD1	TRBV28	TGTGCCAGCAGTTTATTACAGGGGGTCTACGAGCAGTACTTC	CASSLLQGVYEQYF
-	TRBJ2-3	TRBD2	TRBV7-3	TGTGCCAGCAGCTTAATGGGCGGCCAACCGGGACTAGCGGGATCCGATACGCAGTATTTT	CASSLMGGQPGLAGSDTQYF
-	TRBJ2-3	TRBD2	TRBV4-2	TGTGCCAGCAGCCAAGATTGGGCGGCTAGCGGGAGGTCTTTCACAGATACGCAGTATTTT	CASSQDWAASGRSFTDTQYF
-	TRBJ1-2	-	TRBV9	TGTGCCAGCGCTCGACAGGCGCTCAACTATGGCTACACCTTC	CASARQALNYGYTF
-	TRBJ2-7	TRBD2	TRBV4-2	TGTGCCAGCAGCCATATAGCGGGAGGCGGCAACGAGCAGTACTTC	CASSHIAGGGNEQYF
-	TRBJ1-3	-	TRBV7-2	TGTGCCAGCAGCTTAGCGGGGTTTTCTGGAAACACCATATATTTT	CASSLAGFSGNTIYF
-	TRBJ2-7	TRBD2	TRBV7-2	TGTGCCAGCAGCTTAGGGGTAGCGGGAGGCGAGCAGTACTTC	CASSLGVAGGEQYF
-	TRBJ2-5	TRBD2	TRBV28	TGTGCCAGCAGTTCCACAAGAAGCGGGAGTGTTGGGGAGACCCAGTACTTC	CASSSTRSGSVGETQYF
once	TRBJ1-3	-	TRBV29-1	TGCAGCGTTGTACGGGACTCTGGAAACACCATATATTTT	CSVVRDSGNTIYF
-	TRBJ1-4	-	TRBV7-9	TGTGCCAGCAGCGTCGACCGTGCAACTAATGAAAAACTGTTTTTT	CASSVDRATNEKLFF
-	TRBJ2-3	-	TRBV19	TGTGCCAGTAGTGCTACCGGACAGTCTACGCAGTATTTT	CASSATGQSTQYF
-	TRBJ2-4	-	TRBV10-1	TGCGCCAGTCCGACCCGGGGTAGGGGCGGCAAAAACATTCAGTACTTC	CASPTRGRGGKNIQYF
-	TRBJ2-3	TRBD2	TRBV12-5	TGTGCTAGTGGTTTGACTAGCGGGACGCAGTATTTT	CASGLTSGTQYF
-	TRBJ2-1	TRBD2	TRBV9	TGTGCCAGCAGCGTCCCCGGGACTAGCGGGAGGAATGAGCAGTTCTTC	CASSVPGTSGRNEQFF
-	TRBJ2-7	-	TRBV28	TGTGCCAGCAGTTTATCCCGCAGGGGGCGGGGGGAGCAGTACTTC	CASSLSRRGRGEQYF
-	TRBJ2-1	-	TRBV6-4	TGTGCCAGCATAAGGCCGTACAATGAGCAGTTCTTC	CASIRPYNEQFF
-	TRBJ1-5	-	TRBV7-3	TGTGCCAGCAGCTTAGACAACTTCGGGGGTCAGCCCCAGCATTTT	CASSLDNFGGQPQHF
-	TRBJ1-4	TRBD1	TRBV5-1	TGCGCCAGCAGCTTCACAGGGGATTTTAATGAAAAACTGTTTTTT	CASSFTGDFNEKLFF
-	TRBJ2-1	-	TRBV2	TGTGCCAGCGGAGGGTCTGGAGGCTCCTACAATGAGCAGTTCTTC	CASGGSGGSYNEQFF
-	TRBJ1-2	-	TRBV5-1	TGCGCCAGCAGCCCCGGATCGGGGGAAATAAGGAACACCTTC	CASSPGSGEIRNTF
-	TRBJ2-1	TRBD2	TRBV7-8	TGTGCCAGCAGCTTAATTGCAGCGGGAGCTCGAAATGAGCAGTTCTTC	CASSLIAAGARNEQFF
-	TRBJ1-2	TRBD1	TRBV9	TGTGCCAGCAGCGAGGCGCCAAGACAGGGCATTGACTATGGCTACACCTTC	CASSEAPRQGIDYGYTF
-	TRBJ2-3	TRBD1	TRBV4-3	TGCGCCAGCAGGCCAGGGACAGGGAACACAGATACGCAGTATTTT	CASRPGTGNTDTQYF
-	TRBJ1-3	-	TRBV5-1	TGCGCCAGCAGCCTAAGCACCGGGATGAGCTCTGGAAACACCATATATTTT	CASSLSTGMSSGNTIYF
-	TRBJ2-2	-	TRBV11-2	TGTGCCAGCAGCCCCACGGGCGGGGTGGGCGGGGAGCTGTTTTTT	CASSPTGGVGGELFF
-	TRBJ1-4	-	TRBV29-1	TGCAGCGTAAGCCCCGGGGGTAATGAAAAACTGTTTTTT	CSVSPGGNEKLFF
-	TRBJ1-1	-	TRBV5-6	TGTGCCAGCAGCTTAGAACCCGCCATGAACACTGAAGCTTTCTTT	CASSLEPAMNTEAFF
-	TRBJ1-2	-	TRBV28	TGTGCCAGCAGTTATACTTGGGACCTCGCGAAGAGCTACACCTTC	CASSYTWDLAKSYTF
-	TRBJ1-3	TRBD1	TRBV28	TGTGCCAGCAGTTCAGGGGGATCTGGAAACACCATATATTTT	CASSSGGSGNTIYF
-	TRBJ1-2	TRBD1	TRBV28	TGTGCCAGCAGCTATCGGGACAGCAACTATGGCTACACCTTC	CASSYRDSNYGYTF
-	TRBJ1-5	-	TRBV18	TGTGCCAGCTCACCGCCCTCGGGAGCTGGGCAGCCCCAGCATTTT	CASSPPSGAGQPQHF
-	TRBJ1-2	-	TRBV5-8	TGTGCCAGCAGCTTCCTCGCTAACTATGGCTACACCTTC	CASSFLANYGYTF
once	TRBJ2-1	-	TRBV7-3	TGTGCCAGCAGCGAGAAATTGAGCTCCTACAATGAGCAGTTCTTC	CASSEKLSSYNEQFF